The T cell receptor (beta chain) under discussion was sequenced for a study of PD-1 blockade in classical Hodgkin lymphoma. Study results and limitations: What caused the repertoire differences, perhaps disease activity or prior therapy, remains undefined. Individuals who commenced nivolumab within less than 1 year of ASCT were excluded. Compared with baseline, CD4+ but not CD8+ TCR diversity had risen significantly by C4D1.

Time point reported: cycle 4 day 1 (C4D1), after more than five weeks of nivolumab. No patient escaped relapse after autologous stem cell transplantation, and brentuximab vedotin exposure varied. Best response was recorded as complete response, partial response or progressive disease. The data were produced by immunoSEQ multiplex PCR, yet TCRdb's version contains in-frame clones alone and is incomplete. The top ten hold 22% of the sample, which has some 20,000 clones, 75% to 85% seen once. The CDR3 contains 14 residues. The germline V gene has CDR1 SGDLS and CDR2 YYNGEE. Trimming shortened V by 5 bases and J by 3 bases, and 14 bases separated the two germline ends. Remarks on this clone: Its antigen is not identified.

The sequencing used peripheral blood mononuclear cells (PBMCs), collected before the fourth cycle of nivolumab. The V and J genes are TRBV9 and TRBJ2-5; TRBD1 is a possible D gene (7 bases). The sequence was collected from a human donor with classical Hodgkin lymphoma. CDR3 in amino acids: CASSAGQTKETQYF. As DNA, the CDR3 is TGTGCCAGCAGTGCGGGACAGACGAAAGAGACCCAGTACTTC.